This T cell receptor beta chain came from a study of early T cells in non-severe SARS-CoV-2 infection (dated by TCRdb to the early 2020s). For context, the study as a whole: TCR sequencing used bulk RNA from unsorted whole blood, so alpha and beta chains could not be paired.

The method was 5' RACE. Instrument on record: NextSeq 500. The TCR library protocol attached unique molecular identifiers to individual cDNA molecules to correct for sequencing error and PCR bias. TCR alpha and beta chains were both sequenced, and the abundances of alpha and beta sequences in each sample were closely correlated with each other. From the authors' description of their analysis: Decombinator V4 was used to perform V gene, J gene and CDR3 annotation of TCR sequences. Expanded TCRs were defined as changing significantly between any two time points under a Poisson model with p below 0.0001. TCR abundances were normalised to the total number of TCRs sequenced per sample and were expressed as counts per million. TRAV1-2 paired with TRAJ12, TRAJ20 or TRAJ33 defined MAIT TCRs, while TRAV10 paired with TRAJ18 defined iNKT TCRs. A search of VDJdb, accessed on 1 November 2021, was run for TCRs annotated to CMV, EBV and SARS-CoV-2, with TCRs annotated for multiple antigens excluded. TCRdb trimmed public reads at Q25 via fastp, called clones via MiXCR and kept in-frame beta chains. One record per CDR3 amino acid sequence lists the most common genes and DNA. TCRdb's processing, not the study's, gives the V and J calls here. Present in this sample are fewer than 30,000 distinct CDR3 sequences, roughly 4.1% of which were seen just once. The top ten clonotypes cover approximately 5.6% of the sample.

At least ten counts were recorded for this clonotype. Its antigen remains unidentified. The input lacks base qualities; no much larger clone sits a single base away. Set within a cohort of healthcare workers in London, UK, this nested case-control study involved weekly PCR testing of nasopharyngeal swabs along with blood sampling. Healthcare workers were recruited between 23 and 31 March 2020, during the week of the UK lockdown, and were followed weekly for up to roughly 15 weeks. The full study reports these points: VDJdb matching was skewed toward anti-spike CD8 responses and likely underestimated virus-specific expansions, missing private and CD4 specificities.

Taken from cysteine to phenylalanine, the CDR3 has 15 residues. CDR3 DNA is the only sequence kept; it has 45 bases, read in frame from the first base. CDR1 and CDR2, per the germline V gene, are KGHDR and SFDVKD. At the junction V is shortened by 4 bases and J by 1 base, with 13 bases in between. The TCR comes from an adult who was a healthcare worker with PCR-confirmed SARS-CoV-2 infection or an uninfected control (not recorded which). Material for sequencing was whole blood. Recombination linked TRBV24-1 to TRBJ2-7; too little of a D gene remains to name it. The CDR3 reads CATSDSGRYSYEQYF. The DNA sequence follows: TGTGCCACCAGTGACTCCGGACGGTATTCCTACGAGCAGTACTTC.